These 5 T cell receptor beta chains came from one sample sequenced in a study of T cells after yellow fever vaccination. In TCRdb, the 5' RACE reads were re-called with MiXCR into one record per CDR3 protein. In the table there are tens of thousands of distinct CDR3 sequences, approximately 7.7% of which are singletons. The sequencing here drew on CD8+ T cells sorted from PBMCs, taken 5 to 6 days after the first yellow fever vaccination. These receptors were collected from a man between 18 and 29 years old who received the YFV17D yellow fever vaccine.

The table lists this clonotype with many counts. The J gene is TRBJ1-5, the V gene TRBV5-1; D remains ambiguous. Per the germline V gene, CDR1 is SGHRS and CDR2 is YFSETQ. V lost 5 bases and J lost 4, with 16 bases in between. The CDR3 covers 15 residues. CDR3 nucleotides: TGCGCCAGCAGTCGGACTCCAGCGCCTAATCAGCCCCAGCATTTT. Protein product: CASSRTPAPNQPQHF. The whole variable domain, remainder taken from reference TRBV5-1 and TRBJ1-5, is KAGVTQTPRYLIKTRGQQVTLSCSPISGHRSVSWYQQTPGQGLQFLFEYFSETQRNKGNFPGRFSGRQFSNSRSEMNVSTLELGDSALYLCASSRTPAPNQPQHFGDGTRLSIL.

This clonotype was detected only a few times. This chain joins TRBV7-8 and TRBJ1-4; 10 bases align to TRBD1. From germline, CDR1 is SGHVS and CDR2 FQNEAQ. The V and J ends lost 5 bases and 6 bases, in that order; junction bases with no gene match: 9. This CDR3 has 16 residues. Here the CDR3 DNA reads TGTGCCAGCAGCCCCGGGGACAGGGGTTGGGATGAAAAACTGTTTTTT. It specifies CASSPGDRGWDEKLFF.

The rearrangement uses TRBV5-5 and TRBJ2-1; D is ambiguous. Trimming shortened V by 2 bases and J by 3 bases, and 12 bases separated the two germline ends. This CDR3 has 15 amino acids. Germline V gives CDR1 SGHKS, CDR2 YYEKEE (reference sequence). The DNA for the CDR3 is TGTGCCAGCAGCTTTGGGCTCCTCTGCTACAATGAGCAGTTCTTC. Residues: CASSFGLLCYNEQFF. The full variable domain, rest sourced from reference TRBV5-5 and TRBJ2-1, is DAGVTQSPTHLIKTRGQQVTLRCSPISGHKSVSWYQQVLGQGPQFIFQYYEKEERGRGNFPDRFSARQFPNYSSELNVNALLLGDSALYLCASSFGLLCYNEQFFGPGTRLTVL.

This clonotype was seen many times. The V call is TRBV11-2, the J call TRBJ2-1, with D unclear. Trimming took off 5 bases at V and 9 bases at J, with 11 bases between the two ends. This CDR3 is 12 amino acids long. Germline CDR1 is SGHAT and CDR2 is FQNNGV. The CDR3 here is CASSPSLGEQFF. In DNA, the CDR3 is TGTGCCAGCAGCCCCTCCTTGGGTGAGCAGTTCTTC.

At least ten counts were recorded for this clonotype. This chain joins TRBV27 and TRBJ2-5, with D perhaps assigned TRBD1 or TRBD2 (5 bases each). The CDR3 extends over 13 amino acids. V lost 8 bases to trimming and J lost 5 bases, with 15 bases between them. CDR1 MNHEY and CDR2 SMNVEV come from the germline V gene (reference sequence). The CDR3 reads CASGPGGGETQYF. The CDR3 DNA reads as TGTGCCAGCGGGCCTGGGGGTGGGGAGACCCAGTACTTC.